A single sample is the source of the 8 T cell receptor beta chains below, sequenced in a study of molecular identifiers for immune sequencing clone quantification. Each CDR3 protein gets one entry after TCRdb re-called the PCR reads with MiXCR. The sample holds under 800,000 distinct CDR3 sequences; approximately 24% are singletons and the top ten take 0.7% to 0.95%. Sequenced material: naive CD8+ T cells from blood, with Jurkat cell RNA spiked in. Described subset: FACS-sorted CD8+CD4-CCR7+CD45RA+ naive T cells. The receptors here all came from a human donor in good health. Some libraries in this study had Jurkat cell RNA spiked in.

Notes on this clonotype: With a much larger clone just one base away, this may be a read error. V usage is TRBV7-8 and J usage is TRBJ2-5, with 7 nucleotides matching TRBD1. This CDR3 contains 15 residues. Germline V gene sequence: CDR1 SGHVS, CDR2 FQNEAQ. The CDR3 loop reads CASSLFVGQEETLYF. The DNA of the CDR3 is TGTGCCAGCAGCTTATTTGTCGGACAGGAAGAGACCCTGTACTTC.

This clonotype has more than one count but fewer than ten. This chain joins TRBV9 and TRBJ1-1; possible D gene TRBD1, 6 bases. This CDR3 spans 15 amino acids. Between the trimmed V and J ends, which lost 4 bases and 4 bases, there was a span of 17 bases. CDR1 and CDR2 (germline): SGDLS, YYNGEE. The CDR3 DNA follows: TGTGCCAGCAGCCCCGGCCTAGGGGGGGGCACTGAAGCTTTCTTT. Translating gives CASSPGLGGGTEAFF.

The chain combines TRBV4-3 with TRBJ2-2, with D perhaps matching TRBD2 (5 bases). The ends were cut back, 4 bases at V and 7 bases at J, with 13 bases in the middle. This CDR3 region has 14 residues. CDR1 is LGHNA and CDR2 is YSLEER in the germline V gene. CDR3 bases: TGCGCCAGCAGCCCGACCTATGCGGGCGGGGAGCTGTTTTTT. Its protein product is CASSPTYAGGELFF.

This clonotype was detected many times. This chain uses TRBV27 with TRBJ1-5, with D uncertain. Germline V gene data show CDR1 as MNHEY and CDR2 as SMNVEV (reference sequence). The CDR3 length is 14 residues. The V end lost 3 bases, the J end lost 3 bases, and 9 bases lay between the germline ends. The CDR3 protein is CASSLIGANQPQHF. The CDR3 DNA sequence: TGTGCCAGCAGTTTGATCGGAGCCAATCAGCCCCAGCATTTT.

Note on this clonotype: This sequence may be a read error, since a much larger clone differs from it by one base. The V gene is TRBV3-1, the J gene TRBJ2-3, with D unresolved. The CDR3 totals 15 residues. The germline gives CDR1 LGHDT, CDR2 YNNKEL (reference sequence). The CDR3 loop reads CASSQDWSNTYTQYF. The CDR3 DNA sequence: TGTGCCAGCAGCCAAGATTGGTCAAACACATATACGCAGTATTTT.

The J gene is TRBJ1-1, the V gene TRBV7-3; D is uncertain. The ends were cut back, 7 bases at V and 6 bases at J, with 21 bases in the middle. Germline-derived CDR1 and CDR2 are SGHTA and FQGTGA. The CDR3 consists of 15 residues. The CDR3, as DNA: TGTGCCAGCACCTCCGGACGGACTCTAAGGGCTGAAGCTTTCTTT. Translated: CASTSGRTLRAEAFF.

The chain employs TRBV7-9 and TRBJ1-1, with D hard to call. Trimming took off 4 bases at V and 3 bases at J, with 18 bases between the two ends. The V gene's germline CDR1 is SEHNR and CDR2 FQNEAQ (reference sequence). The CDR3 covers 16 residues. CDR3 protein: CASSSWRQVGHTEAFF. CDR3 nucleotide sequence: TGTGCCAGCAGCTCTTGGAGGCAAGTCGGGCACACTGAAGCTTTCTTT.

In the case of this clonotype: At one end, the junction sequence differs from germline, possibly due to a read error. This chain links TRBV2 with TRBJ1-1; D remains ambiguous. From germline, CDR1 is SNHLY and CDR2 FYNNEI. CDR3 length: 13 residues. The CDR3 DNA reads as TGTGCCAGCAGTGCCTTTTTGAACACTGCCGCTCTCTTT. It translates to CASSAFLNTAALF.